The 19 T cell receptor beta chains presented below share a single source sample, sequenced in a study of CD8 T cell repertoires and HIV-1 epitope variants. These receptors' targets are unknown. Assay: immunoSEQ multiplex PCR; the TCRdb copy retains only in-frame clones and omits some. The sample carries roughly 5,600 clones, about 60% recorded once. Source material: cultured CD8+ T cells derived from PBMCs. The receptor set was obtained from a male donor with HIV.

The chain links TRBV7-2 to TRBJ1-1; perhaps TRBD1 as D (5 bases). CDR1 and CDR2 (germline): SGHTA, FQGNSA. V lost 5 bases and J lost 4, with 14 bases in between. CDR3 length: 14 amino acids. DNA of the CDR3: TGTGCCAGCAGCCCCGCGGGGGTTGGCACTGAAGCTTTCTTT. Amino acid sequence: CASSPAGVGTEAFF.

This clone has a single count. This chain uses TRBV29-1 with TRBJ2-7; D might be TRBD1 (5 bases). Germline V gene data show CDR1 as SQVTM and CDR2 as ANQGSEA. This CDR3 has 14 residues. Trimming pared 7 bases from V and 6 bases from J, leaving 22 bases between. CDR3 sequence (DNA): TGCAGCGCCCTCGGAAGAAGGGGTTTAGGCGAGCAGTACTTC. This sequence encodes CSALGRRGLGEQYF.

This clone turned up a few times. The J gene is TRBJ1-2, the V gene TRBV5-6; TRBD1 aligns across 11 bases. The germline V gene encodes CDR1 SGHDT and CDR2 YYEEEE. The junction had 5 bases not matched to a gene; V was cut back by 4 bases and J by 3 bases. The CDR3 runs to 15 residues. The CDR3 region is CASSPGQGVDYGYTF. In DNA, the CDR3 is TGTGCCAGCAGCCCGGGACAGGGGGTCGACTATGGCTACACCTTC.

J is TRBJ2-3 and V is TRBV19; tentative D call: TRBD2 (5 bases). The CDR3 totals 15 residues. V lost 1 base to trimming and J lost 0 bases, with 8 bases between them. The germline gives CDR1 LNHDA, CDR2 SQIVND (reference sequence). CDR3 nucleotide sequence: TGTGCCAGTAGTATAGGAGGGATTAGCACAGATACGCAGTATTTT. Its protein is CASSIGGISTDTQYF.

The chain recombines TRBV2 with TRBJ2-3; D not resolved. The CDR3 spans 14 residues. Trimming cost V 6 bases and J 0 bases, with 10 bases left between them. CDR1 SNHLY and CDR2 FYNNEI come from the germline V gene. The CDR3 DNA follows: TGTGCCAGCAGGAATATCCCGAGCACAGATACGCAGTATTTT. It translates to CASRNIPSTDTQYF.

The genes are TRBV10-2 and TRBJ1-4; 12 positions agree with TRBD1. Trimming at V came to 7 bases and at J to 10 bases, leaving 7 bases not matched to a gene. CDR1 and CDR2 (germline): WSHSY, SAAADI. The CDR3 runs 14 residues. The CDR3 region has the DNA TGCGCCAGCAATGCGGGACAGGGGGCAGGAAAACTGTTTTTT. It yields the protein CASNAGQGAGKLFF.

This rearrangement joins TRBV19 to TRBJ1-4, with D unclear. The CDR3 extends over 14 amino acids. The germline V gene encodes CDR1 LNHDA and CDR2 SQIVND (reference sequence). Trimming shortened V by 6 bases and J by 4 bases, and 12 bases separated the two germline ends. CDR3 nucleotides: TGTGCCAGTAGCAGACAACCGGATAATGAAAAACTGTTTTTT. It yields the protein CASSRQPDNEKLFF.

The chain carries TRBV6-1 and TRBJ1-4; tentatively, D is TRBD1 (6 bases). Trimming cost V 8 bases and J 4 bases, with 14 bases left between them. This CDR3 region has 14 residues. Germline CDR1 is MNHNS and CDR2 is SASEGT. The DNA for the CDR3 is TGTGCCAGCTCGGGGGGGCTTAGTAATGAAAAACTGTTTTTT. It specifies CASSGGLSNEKLFF.

The chain uses TRBV6-5 and TRBJ2-7; D not resolved. Trimming removed 6 bases from V and 2 bases from J, with 17 bases in between. This CDR3 region has 15 residues. CDR1 is MNHEY and CDR2 is SVGAGI in the germline V gene. CDR3 DNA sequence: TGTGCCAGCAGCTTACGAAGCTCAGCAGCCTACGAGCAGTACTTC. This translates into CASSLRSSAAYEQYF.

This sequence joins TRBV28 and TRBJ2-3, with 8 bases fitting TRBD2. Germline CDR1 reads MDHEN; CDR2 reads SYDVKM. V was clipped by 3 bases and J by 5 bases; unmatched bases: 4. The CDR3 is 14 amino acids. CDR3 region: CASSLFRGGDTQYF. In nucleotides, the CDR3 is TGTGCCAGCAGTTTGTTTCGGGGGGGAGATACGCAGTATTTT.

This chain uses TRBV27 with TRBJ2-1, with D perhaps assigned TRBD1 or TRBD2 (5 bases each). V was cut by 4 bases and J by 4 bases, with 8 bases left in between. Germline CDR1 is MNHEY and CDR2 is SMNVEV (reference sequence). The CDR3 contains 13 residues. The chain's CDR3 is CASSSGPYNEQFF. DNA of the CDR3: TGTGCCAGCAGTTCGGGACCTTACAATGAGCAGTTCTTC.

The chain combines TRBV21-1 with TRBJ2-7; TRBD2, the table's D call, was not compared with the DNA. TRBV21-1 is described as a pseudogene. This CDR3 region has 14 residues. CDR3 bases: TGTGCCAGCAGCAAATGGCTAGCGACCTACGAGCAGTACTTC. It encodes CASSKWLATYEQYF.

The chain has TRBV6-6 and TRBJ1-1; D is perhaps TRBD1 (5 bases). Deletions cut 1 base from V and 2 bases from J, with 8 bases between. The CDR3 spans 14 residues. Germline V lookup: CDR1 MNHNY, CDR2 SVGAGI (reference sequence). Here the CDR3 DNA reads TGTGCCAGCAGTTACTTCCAGGGCAACACTGAAGCTTTCTTT. Its translation: CASSYFQGNTEAFF.

This clone was recorded a few times. V and J are TRBV6-4 and TRBJ1-2, with 12 bases identical to TRBD1. The germline V gene has CDR1 MRHNA and CDR2 SNTAGT. The V gene end was trimmed by 4 bases and the J gene end by 4 bases; junction bases not matched to a gene: 13. This CDR3 has 18 amino acids. CDR3 bases: TGTGCCAGCAGTGTCCCCCCCAGGGACAGGGGGCTTGTCTATGGCTACACCTTC. This translates into CASSVPPRDRGLVYGYTF.

Comments on this clone: A far more abundant clone sits one base away, making this likely a read error. V and J are TRBV1 and TRBJ1-2. TRBV1 constitutes a pseudogene. This CDR3 is built from 16 residues. CDR3: CTSSQDPPDLDYGYTF. The CDR3 DNA reads TGCACCAGCAGCCAAGATCCCCCAGACTTGGACTATGGCTACACCTTC.

The chain is built from TRBV11-2 and TRBJ1-2; no definite D call. The germline V gene encodes CDR1 SGHAT and CDR2 FQNNGV. V was cut by 1 base and J by 10 bases, with 16 bases left in between. This CDR3 region has 14 residues. DNA for the CDR3: TGTGCCAGCAGCTTAGGAGTCGCCGCCCCTGACTACACCTTC. This codes for CASSLGVAAPDYTF.

CDR3: CASSIPTGGGGQPQHF. DNA for the CDR3: TGTGCCAGTAGTATCCCGACAGGGGGCGGAGGACAGCCCCAGCATTTT. The V call is TRBV19, the J call TRBJ1-5, with 10 positions matching TRBD1. The CDR3 is 16 residues long. The V gene's germline CDR1 is LNHDA and CDR2 SQIVND (reference sequence). V was pared by 3 bases and J by 7 bases, with 9 bases of the junction left unmatched.

The rearrangement joins TRBV7-2 to TRBJ2-1; D possibly corresponds to TRBD1 (6 bases). Germline values: CDR1 SGHTA, CDR2 FQGNSA. The length of the CDR3 is 16 residues. V dropped 2 bases and J dropped 5 bases, with 16 bases sitting between them. The CDR3 region is CASSLTDSLINNEQFF. CDR3 bases: TGTGCCAGCAGCTTAACGGACAGTTTGATAAACAATGAGCAGTTCTTC.

This clone was counted a few times. A read error may produce the germline difference seen at one junction end. This chain uses TRBV7-7 with TRBJ2-7; D tentatively fits TRBD1 or TRBD2 (5 bases each). Germline CDR1 SSHAT, CDR2 FNYEAQ (reference sequence). The CDR3 is 16 amino acids. The CDR3 reads CASSLGTGTLAHEQYF. CDR3 DNA sequence: TGTGCTAGCAGCTTAGGGACCGGGACCCTTGCACACGAGCAGTACTTC.